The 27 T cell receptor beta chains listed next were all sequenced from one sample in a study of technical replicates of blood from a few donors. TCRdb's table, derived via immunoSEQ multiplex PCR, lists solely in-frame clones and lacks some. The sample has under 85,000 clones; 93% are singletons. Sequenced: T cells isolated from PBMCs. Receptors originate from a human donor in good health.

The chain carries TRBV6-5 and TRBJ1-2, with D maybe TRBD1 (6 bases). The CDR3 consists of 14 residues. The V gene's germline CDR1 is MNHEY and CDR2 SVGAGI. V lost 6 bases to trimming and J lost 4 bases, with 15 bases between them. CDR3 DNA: TGTGCCAGCAGATCGACCGGGACAACCTATGGCTACACCTTC. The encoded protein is CASRSTGTTYGYTF.

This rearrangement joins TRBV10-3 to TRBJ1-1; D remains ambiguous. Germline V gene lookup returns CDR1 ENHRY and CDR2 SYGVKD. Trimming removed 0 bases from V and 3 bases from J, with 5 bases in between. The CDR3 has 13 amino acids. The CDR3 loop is CAISESRDTEAFF. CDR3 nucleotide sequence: TGTGCCATCAGTGAGTCGAGGGACACTGAAGCTTTCTTT.

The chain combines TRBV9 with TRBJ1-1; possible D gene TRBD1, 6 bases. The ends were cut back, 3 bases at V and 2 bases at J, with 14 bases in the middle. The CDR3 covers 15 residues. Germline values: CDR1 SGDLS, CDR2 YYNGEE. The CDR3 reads CASSESEQGNTEAFF. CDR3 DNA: TGTGCCAGCAGCGAGTCAGAACAGGGCAACACTGAAGCTTTCTTT.

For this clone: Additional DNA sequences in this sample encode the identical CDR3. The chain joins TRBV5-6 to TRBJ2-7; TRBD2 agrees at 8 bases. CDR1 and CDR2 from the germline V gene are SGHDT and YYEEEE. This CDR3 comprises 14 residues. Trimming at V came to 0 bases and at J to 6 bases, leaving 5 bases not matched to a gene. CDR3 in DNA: TGTGCCAGCAGCTTGGGTCTCGCGGGAGGCGAGCAGTACTTC. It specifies CASSLGLAGGEQYF.

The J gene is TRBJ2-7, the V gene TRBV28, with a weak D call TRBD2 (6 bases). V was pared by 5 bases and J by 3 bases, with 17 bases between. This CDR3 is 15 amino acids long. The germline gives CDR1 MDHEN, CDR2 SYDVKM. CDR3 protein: CASSASSGNLYEQYF. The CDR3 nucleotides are TGTGCCAGCAGTGCTAGTAGCGGCAACCTCTACGAGCAGTACTTC.

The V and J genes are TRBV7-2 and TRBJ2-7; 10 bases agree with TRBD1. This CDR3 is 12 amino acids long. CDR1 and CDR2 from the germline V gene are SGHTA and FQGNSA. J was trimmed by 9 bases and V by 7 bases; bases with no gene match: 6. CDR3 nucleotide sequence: TGTGCCAGCAAGGGACAGGGGTTCTCGCAGTACTTC. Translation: CASKGQGFSQYF.

CDR3 protein: CASSAVAGGNYNEQFF. CDR3 nucleotides: TGTGCCAGCAGCGCAGTAGCGGGAGGCAACTACAATGAGCAGTTCTTC. The rearrangement uses TRBV9 and TRBJ2-1; 10 nucleotides line up with TRBD2. Germline lookup yields CDR1 SGDLS and CDR2 YYNGEE. This CDR3 region has 16 residues. The J segment lost 3 bases and the V segment lost 3 bases, leaving 6 bases of the junction unmatched.

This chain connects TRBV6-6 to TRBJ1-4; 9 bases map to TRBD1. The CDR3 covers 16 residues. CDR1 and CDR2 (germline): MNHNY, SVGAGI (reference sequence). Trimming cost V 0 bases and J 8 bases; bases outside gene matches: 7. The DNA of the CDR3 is TGTGCCAGCAGTTACTCAAGGGGACAGGGTGGCGAAAAACTGTTTTTT. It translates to CASSYSRGQGGEKLFF.

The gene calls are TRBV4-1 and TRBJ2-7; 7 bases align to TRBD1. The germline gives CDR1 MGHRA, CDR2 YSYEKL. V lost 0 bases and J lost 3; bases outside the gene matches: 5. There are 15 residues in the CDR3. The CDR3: CASSQDQGGNYEQYF. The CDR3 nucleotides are TGCGCCAGCAGCCAAGATCAAGGGGGCAACTACGAGCAGTACTTC.

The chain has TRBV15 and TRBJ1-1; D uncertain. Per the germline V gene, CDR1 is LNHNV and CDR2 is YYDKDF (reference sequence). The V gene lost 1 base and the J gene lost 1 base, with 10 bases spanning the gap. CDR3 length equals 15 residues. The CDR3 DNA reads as TGTGCCACCAGCAGAGTACGAGGTACGAACACTGAAGCTTTCTTT. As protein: CATSRVRGTNTEAFF.

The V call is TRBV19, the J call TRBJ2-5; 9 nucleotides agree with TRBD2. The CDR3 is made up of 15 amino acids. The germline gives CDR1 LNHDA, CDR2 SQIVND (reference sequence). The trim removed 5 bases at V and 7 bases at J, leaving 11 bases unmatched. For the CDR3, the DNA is TGTGCCAGTAGTTTCCGTTGGACTAGCGAGGTGACCCAGTACTTC. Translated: CASSFRWTSEVTQYF.

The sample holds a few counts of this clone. The CDR3 here is CASSPSGRSSYEQYF. The CDR3 region has the DNA TGTGCCAGCAGCCCCAGCGGGAGGAGCTCCTACGAGCAGTACTTC. The chain couples TRBV7-9 to TRBJ2-7, with TRBD2 matching 9 bases. V lost 5 bases to trimming and J lost 0 bases; unmatched junction nucleotides: 5. The length of the CDR3 is 15 residues. The V gene's germline CDR1 is SEHNR and CDR2 FQNEAQ (reference sequence).

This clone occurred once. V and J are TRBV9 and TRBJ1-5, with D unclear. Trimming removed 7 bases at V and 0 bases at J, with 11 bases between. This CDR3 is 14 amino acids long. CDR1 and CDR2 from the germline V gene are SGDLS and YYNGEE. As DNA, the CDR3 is TGTGCCAGCGGGCCAGGATTTAGCAATCAGCCCCAGCATTTT. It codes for CASGPGFSNQPQHF.

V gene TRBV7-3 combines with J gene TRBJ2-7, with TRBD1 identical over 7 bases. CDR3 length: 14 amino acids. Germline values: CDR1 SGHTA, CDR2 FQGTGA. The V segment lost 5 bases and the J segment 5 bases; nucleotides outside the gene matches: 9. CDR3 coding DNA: TGTGCCAGCAGCCTCAGACAGGGCATCGACGAGCAGTACTTC. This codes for CASSLRQGIDEQYF.

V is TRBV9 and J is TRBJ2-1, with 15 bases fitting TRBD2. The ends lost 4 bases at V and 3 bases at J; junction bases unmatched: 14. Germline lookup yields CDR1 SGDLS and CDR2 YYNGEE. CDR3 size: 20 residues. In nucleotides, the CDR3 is TGTGCCAGCAGCCCACCCGGACTAGCGGGAGGGGGAGGATTCTACAATGAGCAGTTCTTC. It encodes CASSPPGLAGGGGFYNEQFF. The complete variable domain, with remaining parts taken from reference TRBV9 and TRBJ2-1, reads DSGVTQTPKHLITATGQRVTLRCSPRSGDLSVYWYQQSLDQGLQFLIQYYNGEERAKGNILERFSAQQFPDLHSELNLSSLELGDSALYFCASSPPGLAGGGGFYNEQFFGPGTRLTVL.

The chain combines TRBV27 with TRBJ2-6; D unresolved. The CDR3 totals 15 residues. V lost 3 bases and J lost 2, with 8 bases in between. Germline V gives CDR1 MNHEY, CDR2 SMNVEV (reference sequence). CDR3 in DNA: TGTGCCAGCAGTTTTCGTCAGGCTGGGGCCAACGTCCTGACTTTC. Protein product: CASSFRQAGANVLTF.

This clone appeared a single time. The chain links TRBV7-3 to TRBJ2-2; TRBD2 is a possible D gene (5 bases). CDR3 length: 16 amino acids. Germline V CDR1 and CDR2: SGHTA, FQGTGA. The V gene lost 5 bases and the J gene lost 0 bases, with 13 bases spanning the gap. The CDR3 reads CASSPLGGSNTGELFF. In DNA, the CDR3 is TGTGCCAGCAGCCCGCTTGGAGGCTCGAACACCGGGGAGCTGTTTTTT.

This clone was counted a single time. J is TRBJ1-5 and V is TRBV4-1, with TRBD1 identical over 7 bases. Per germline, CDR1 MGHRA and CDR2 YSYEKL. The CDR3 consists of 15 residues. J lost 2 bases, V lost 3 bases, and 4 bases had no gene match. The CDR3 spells CASSHPDRGNQPQHF. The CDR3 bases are TGCGCCAGCAGCCATCCAGACAGGGGCAATCAGCCCCAGCATTTT.

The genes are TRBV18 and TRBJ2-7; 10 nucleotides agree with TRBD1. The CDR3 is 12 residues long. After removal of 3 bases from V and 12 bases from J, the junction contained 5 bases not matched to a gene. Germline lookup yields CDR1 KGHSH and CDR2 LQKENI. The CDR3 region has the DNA TGTGCCAGCTCACCGGGAGGGACAGGGGTGTACTTC. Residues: CASSPGGTGVYF.

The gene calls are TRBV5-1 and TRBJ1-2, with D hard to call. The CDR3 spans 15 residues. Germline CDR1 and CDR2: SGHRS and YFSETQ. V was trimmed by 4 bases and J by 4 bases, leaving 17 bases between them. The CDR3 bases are TGCGCCAGCAGCCGGGGAGAAGCCGGTGCCTATGGCTACACCTTC. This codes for CASSRGEAGAYGYTF.

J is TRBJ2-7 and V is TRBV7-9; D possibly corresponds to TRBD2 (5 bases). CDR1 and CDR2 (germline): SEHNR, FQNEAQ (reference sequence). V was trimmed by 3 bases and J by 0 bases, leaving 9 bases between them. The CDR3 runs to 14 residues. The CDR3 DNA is TGTGCCAGCAGCTTGCGAGGGTACTCCTACGAGCAGTACTTC. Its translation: CASSLRGYSYEQYF.

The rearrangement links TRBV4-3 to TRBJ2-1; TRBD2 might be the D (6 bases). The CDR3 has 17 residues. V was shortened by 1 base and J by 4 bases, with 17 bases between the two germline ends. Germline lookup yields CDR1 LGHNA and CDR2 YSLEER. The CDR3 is CASSQGRETSYYNEQFF. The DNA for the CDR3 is TGCGCCAGCAGCCAAGGTCGGGAGACTTCCTATTACAATGAGCAGTTCTTC.

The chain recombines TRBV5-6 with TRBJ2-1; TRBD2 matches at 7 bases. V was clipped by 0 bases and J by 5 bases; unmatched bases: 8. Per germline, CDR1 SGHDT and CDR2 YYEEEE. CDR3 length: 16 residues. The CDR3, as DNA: TGTGCCAGCAGCTTGGACCCGGGACTACTTCACAATGAGCAGTTCTTC. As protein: CASSLDPGLLHNEQFF.

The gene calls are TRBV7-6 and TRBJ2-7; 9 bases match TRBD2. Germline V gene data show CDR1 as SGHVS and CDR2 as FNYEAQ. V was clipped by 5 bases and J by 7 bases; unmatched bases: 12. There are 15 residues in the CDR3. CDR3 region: CASSQGSGRIGEQYF. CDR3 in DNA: TGTGCCAGCAGCCAAGGTAGCGGGAGAATCGGGGAGCAGTACTTC.

The CDR3 sequence is CSVEEGAYEQYF. The DNA for the CDR3 is TGCAGCGTTGAAGAGGGGGCGTACGAGCAGTACTTC. This chain joins TRBV29-1 and TRBJ2-7, with TRBD1 as a possible D gene (6 bases). V lost 0 bases, J lost 4 bases, and 7 bases lay in between. The germline V gene encodes CDR1 SQVTM and CDR2 ANQGSEA. The CDR3 contains 12 residues.

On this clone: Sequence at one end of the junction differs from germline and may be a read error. The CDR3 DNA reads TGTGCCAGCTCTTCACTAGCGGGAACCTACCATGAGCAGTTCTTC. Amino acid sequence: CASSSLAGTYHEQFF. The chain links TRBV7-6 to TRBJ2-1; TRBD2 matches 10 bases. Per the germline V gene, CDR1 is SGHVS and CDR2 is FNYEAQ. CDR3 length: 15 amino acids.

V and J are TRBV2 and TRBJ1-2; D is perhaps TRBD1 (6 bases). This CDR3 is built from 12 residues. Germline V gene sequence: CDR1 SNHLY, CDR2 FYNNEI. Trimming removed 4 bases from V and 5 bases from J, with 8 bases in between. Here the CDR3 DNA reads TGTGCCAGCAGTGGGACAGAGTATGGCTACACCTTC. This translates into CASSGTEYGYTF. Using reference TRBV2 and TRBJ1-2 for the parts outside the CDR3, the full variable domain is EPEVTQTPSHQVTQMGQEVILRCVPISNHLYFYWYRQILGQKVEFLVSFYNNEISEKSEIFDDQFSVERPDGSNFTLKIRSTKLEDSAMYFCASSGTEYGYTFGSGTRLTVV.